This is a list of T cell receptor beta chains from one sample in a study of cytomegalovirus exposure and HLA in healthy donors. Some clones are missing from TCRdb's copy, which holds only in-frame ones; the method was immunoSEQ multiplex PCR. Seen here are approximately 220,000 clones, around 83% observed once, and the top ten hold around 1.5%. The sample consisted of PBMCs. The receptors were sampled from a girl aged 10-17 years in good health and CMV-seronegative. Each CDR3 is given with its conserved first and last residue. D genes are given only for firm matches. A clone size is listed for some rows: how often the clone was seen (once, few, many), or a class if it is expanded.

>TRBD1|TRBV19|NA|TRBJ2-5
TGTGCCAGTACCCCAGGGGGTCAAGAGACCCAGTACTTC
CASTPGGQETQYF
>NA|TRBV28|few|TRBJ1-1
TGTGCCAGCAGTTTAGAGGGAGGGGCGTCAACTGAAGCTTTCTTT
CASSLEGGASTEAFF
>TRBD2|TRBV6-4|NA|TRBJ2-1
TGTGCCAGCAGTCGGGAGCGGGGGGCGTACAATGAGCAGTTCTTC
CASSRERGAYNEQFF
>NA|TRBV7-8|NA|TRBJ2-2
TGTGCCAGCAGCGGGGGACTGGGGAGCACCGGGGAGCTGTTTTTT
CASSGGLGSTGELFF
>NA|TRBV7-2|NA|TRBJ1-1
TGTGCCAGCAGCTTGATAGTCTATAACACTGAAGCTTTCTTT
CASSLIVYNTEAFF
>NA|TRBV2|NA|TRBJ2-1
TGTGCCAGCAGTGATTTGGGTGGAGGTCTAGGGTCCTACAATGAGCAGTTCTTC
CASSDLGGGLGSYNEQFF
>NA|TRBV5-4|NA|TRBJ2-5
TGTGCCAGCAGCACCGCCGCTGAGAGGACCCAGTACTTC
CASSTAAERTQYF
>TRBD1|TRBV7-8|NA|TRBJ2-6
TGTGCCAGCAGCCCCCGACAGGGGCGACTCTCTGGGGCCAACGTCCTGACTTTC
CASSPRQGRLSGANVLTF
>TRBD2|TRBV7-9|NA|TRBJ2-1
TGTGCCAGCAGCTCCAAGCGGGAGAGGGGACACTATGAGCAGTTCTTC
CASSSKRERGHYEQFF
>NA|TRBV7-9|NA|TRBJ1-2
TGTGCCAGCAGCTTAGCACTCGGGCAGAGGGCTGAAGGCTACACCTTC
CASSLALGQRAEGYTF